The 9 T cell receptor beta chains below were found in one sample sequenced in a study of Ad26.COV2.S vaccination and SARS-CoV-2 variants. Treatment indicated: roughly 18 received Ad26.COV2.S at low or high dose, single or two shots; several received placebo; per-sample allocation not given. Day 63 after the first injection of vaccine or placebo was the sampling time. TCRdb keeps only in-frame clones here, not all; method: immunoSEQ multiplex PCR. The data show some 390,000 clones, about 89% seen once. The source was peripheral blood, collected in a trial of Ad26.COV2.S vaccine versus placebo. Receptor source: a person aged 18 to 65 who received the Ad26.COV2.S COVID-19 vaccine or a placebo.

As regards this clone: At the DNA level, this CDR3 is encoded by other sequences in the same sample as well. This chain joins TRBV6-5 and TRBJ1-1, with D unclear. Germline V CDR1 and CDR2: MNHEY, SVGAGI. V lost 5 bases and J 0 bases, leaving 7 bases between the germline ends. The length of the CDR3 is 13 residues. The CDR3: CASSTGMNTEAFF. CDR3 sequence (DNA): TGTGCCAGCAGTACGGGTATGAACACTGAAGCTTTCTTT.

The J gene is TRBJ1-2, the V gene TRBV5-6; D is perhaps TRBD1 (6 bases). V lost 4 bases and J lost 2, with 9 bases in between. The CDR3 runs 13 residues. Germline V lookup: CDR1 SGHDT, CDR2 YYEEEE. The CDR3 coding sequence is TGTGCCAGCAGCCCGGACAGAAACTATGGCTACACCTTC. Its protein is CASSPDRNYGYTF.

The gene calls are TRBV7-3 and TRBJ2-1; TRBD2 matches 8 bases. The germline V gene encodes CDR1 SGHTA and CDR2 FQGTGA. The CDR3 covers 17 residues. V lost 2 bases, J lost 4 bases, and 10 bases stayed unmatched. CDR3 protein: CASSLAPGLGAYNEQFF. In DNA form, the CDR3 reads TGTGCCAGCAGCTTAGCCCCGGGACTAGGTGCGTACAATGAGCAGTTCTTC. The whole variable domain, remainder taken from reference TRBV7-3 and TRBJ2-1, is GAGVSQTPSNKVTEKGKYVELRCDPISGHTALYWYRQSLGQGPEFLIYFQGTGAADDSGLPNDRFFAVRPEGSVSTLKIQRTERGDSAVYLCASSLAPGLGAYNEQFFGPGTRLTVL.

The V call is TRBV11-2, the J call TRBJ2-5, with D possibly TRBD1 on 5 matching bases. Germline CDR1 reads SGHAT; CDR2 reads FQNNGV. The CDR3 totals 14 residues. The ends were cut back, 5 bases at V and 5 bases at J, with 15 bases in the middle. This chain's CDR3 is CASSPDSLLETQYF. The CDR3 coding sequence is TGTGCCAGCAGCCCTGACAGCCTTTTGGAGACCCAGTACTTC.

The CDR3 nucleotides read TGTGCCAGCAGAACCGGGCCCAGCGACGGCTACACCTTC. Its protein product is CASRTGPSDGYTF. This chain joins TRBV5-5 and TRBJ1-2; D unclear. The CDR3 has 13 residues. V gave up 5 bases and J gave up 8 bases, with 16 bases separating them. Germline V CDR1 and CDR2: SGHKS, YYEKEE (reference sequence).

CDR3 residues: CASGLALQTSIPYEQYF. Here the CDR3 DNA reads TGTGCTAGTGGTTTGGCCCTACAAACATCAATTCCCTACGAGCAGTACTTC. The chain links TRBV12-5 to TRBJ2-7; no reliable D call. The V gene's germline CDR1 is LGHNT and CDR2 FRNRAP. This CDR3 spans 17 amino acids. Trimming took off 1 base at V and 2 bases at J, with 18 bases between the two ends.

The chain joins TRBV7-3 to TRBJ2-1; D unclear. V was clipped by 2 bases and J by 0 bases, with 11 bases between them. The V gene's germline CDR1 is SGHTA and CDR2 FQGTGA. The CDR3 contains 16 residues. This chain's CDR3 is CASSLFGSSSYNEQFF. As DNA, the CDR3 is TGTGCCAGCAGCTTATTCGGTTCCAGCTCCTACAATGAGCAGTTCTTC.

The CDR3 DNA reads as TGTGCCAGCAGCCAAGATTTGTCAGGGCAGACCCAGTACTTC. Translation gives CASSQDLSGQTQYF. J is TRBJ2-5 and V is TRBV3-1 (or the pseudogene TRBV3-2); a possible D gene is TRBD1 (5 bases). Germline CDR1 and CDR2: LGHDT and YNNKEL (reference sequence). Trimming took 0 bases from V and 6 from J, leaving 11 bases between them. The CDR3 is 14 residues long.

The chain has TRBV13 and TRBJ2-4, with 9 positions matching TRBD1. Germline CDR1 PRHDT, CDR2 FYEKMQ (reference sequence). V gave up 3 bases and J gave up 8 bases; unmatched junction bases: 8. The CDR3 length is 15 residues. In nucleotides, the CDR3 is TGTGCCAGCAGCTTCAAACAGGGGGCTTCGGACATTCAGTACTTC. This gives the protein CASSFKQGASDIQYF.